This T cell receptor beta chain was documented in a study of T cells in Graves' hyperthyroidism and ophthalmopathy. Notes on the study in general: In the analysis, a 13 V-J model separated ophthalmopathy from stable hyperthyroidism. The majority of expanded thyroid clonotypes above 0.001 also appeared in blood.

The length of the CDR3 is 16 residues. Germline trimming cut 7 bases from V and 3 bases from J; bases unmatched to any gene: 11. Germline lookup yields CDR1 LNHDA and CDR2 SQIVND (reference sequence). A NOSPECS grade of at least 4, a Clinical Activity Score of at least 3 and duration under 3 months were recorded in ophthalmopathy patients. Clinical symptoms, serum thyroxine and TRAb, thyroid ultrasound and orbital computed tomography were used for the diagnoses. Amplified TCR beta CDR3 regions came from RNA transcripts. The TCR CDR3 was amplified in a first-round RT-PCR using the HTBI primer set. Using its own MiXCR run on the multiplex PCR reads, TCRdb lists one record per CDR3 protein. There are some 580,000 distinct CDR3 sequences in the sample; roughly a sixth occur only once, and roughly 3.5% lies in the top ten. Comments on this clonotype: Its matching antigen is unknown.

The receptor was derived from a woman aged 40 to 49 with Graves' ophthalmopathy. J is TRBJ2-4 and V is TRBV19; TRBD2 matches at 8 bases. The sample comprised blood. In nucleotides, the CDR3 is TGTGCCAGTAACGGTCCGGGAGGGCTGGGCAAAAACATTCAGTACTTC. It is translated as CASNGPGGLGKNIQYF.